The TCR beta chain under discussion was sequenced for a study of blood T cell repertoires in COVID-19. Study overall: The study drew acute and convalescent COVID-19 samples from the United States, Italy and Spain.

In germline, CDR1 is MGHRA, CDR2 YSYEKL. There are 13 residues in the CDR3. V lost 4 bases to trimming and J lost 5 bases; unmatched junction nucleotides: 3. As processed by the authors: It was from reference gene primer amplification that nucleated cell counts were estimated. Sequencing was performed with immunoSEQ multiplex PCR; in TCRdb, only in-frame clones are kept and a portion is missing. V, J and clone size are taken as reported in that table, and D and trimming were inferred from the DNA itself. The data show around 120,000 clones, approximately 87% seen once. V is TRBV4-1 and J is TRBJ2-5, with 8 nucleotides matching TRBD2. Sequenced material: peripheral blood. The TCR originated in a woman in her 70s with acute or convalescent COVID-19. CDR3 protein: CASSRGGRETQYF. CDR3 bases: TGCGCCAGCAGCCGCGGCGGGAGGGAGACCCAGTACTTC.